A single sample gave rise to the 14 T cell receptor beta chains below, sequenced in a study of T cell repertoires in cytomegalovirus infection. TCRdb reprocessed the reads with MiXCR, giving one entry per CDR3 protein. The sample carries about 76,000 distinct CDR3 sequences, 3.5% to 4.5% recorded once. Sequenced: PBMCs. These receptors were taken from a human donor in good health (CMV status not recorded). Some clones in this sample may be carry-over from other donors' samples.

Concerning this clonotype: The junction differs from germline at one of its ends, possibly a read error. The V call is TRBV7-8, the J call TRBJ1-3, with D unclear. The CDR3 runs 14 residues. The germline gives CDR1 SGHVS, CDR2 FQNEAQ. CDR3 loop: CASSFDGVGNTLYF. The CDR3 region has the DNA TGTGCCAGCAGCTTTGACGGAGTGGGAAACACCCTATATTTT.

This clonotype came up many times. V is TRBV28 and J is TRBJ1-4; D remains unclear. Trimming cost V 5 bases and J 8 bases, with 6 bases left between them. Germline values: CDR1 MDHEN, CDR2 SYDVKM. The length of the CDR3 is 11 residues. CDR3 nucleotides: TGTGCCAGCAGTGAGCGGGAAAAACTGTTTTTT. It encodes CASSEREKLFF.

As regards this clonotype: Its ends do not fully match the called genes, so a read error is possible. The V gene is TRBV6-2 or TRBV6-3, the J gene TRBJ2-3; D perhaps matches TRBD2 (5 bases). This CDR3 is built from 14 residues. Germline CDR1 is MNHEY and CDR2 is SVGEGT. As DNA, the CDR3 is TGTTCCAGCGGCCGGGGTGCTAGCACAGATACGCAGTATTTT. This encodes CSSGRGASTDTQYF.

This clonotype came up many times. This sequence joins TRBV7-2 and TRBJ1-4; D gene unclear. The CDR3 is 14 amino acids. Germline V gives CDR1 SGHTA, CDR2 FQGNSA. Trimming shortened V by 5 bases and J by 7 bases, and 14 bases separated the two germline ends. The CDR3, as DNA: TGTGCCAGCAGCCATAGATTGGGGATTGAAAAACTGTTTTTT. It codes for CASSHRLGIEKLFF. Complete variable domain (other parts from reference TRBV7-2 and TRBJ1-4): GAGVSQSPSNKVTEKGKDVELRCDPISGHTALYWYRQSLGQGLEFLIYFQGNSAPDKSGLPSDRFSAERTGGSVSTLTIQRTQQEDSAVYLCASSHRLGIEKLFFGSGTQLSVL.

This clonotype has ten or more counts. This chain connects TRBV27 to TRBJ2-1; 10 bases agree with TRBD1. The germline V gene encodes CDR1 MNHEY and CDR2 SMNVEV (reference sequence). Trimming at V came to 5 bases and at J to 4 bases, leaving 2 bases not matched to a gene. This CDR3 is 14 amino acids long. CDR3 DNA sequence: TGTGCCAGCAGTGGGACAGGGGTTTACAATGAGCAGTTCTTC. Residues: CASSGTGVYNEQFF.

The sample holds many counts of this clonotype. CDR3: CAWSPRDRGNYGYTF. The CDR3 coding sequence is TGTGCCTGGAGCCCCCGCGACAGGGGAAACTATGGCTACACCTTC. The chain joins TRBV30 to TRBJ1-2; TRBD1 aligns across 8 bases. This CDR3 comprises 15 residues. Germline CDR1 reads GTSNPN; CDR2 reads SVGIG (reference sequence). The J segment lost 2 bases and the V segment lost 3 bases, leaving 8 bases of the junction unmatched.

This clonotype has at least ten counts. The gene calls are TRBV7-2 and TRBJ1-1; no clear D gene. This CDR3 spans 16 amino acids. CDR1 and CDR2 from the germline V gene are SGHTA and FQGNSA. Between the trimmed V and J ends, which lost 1 base and 1 base, there was a span of 13 bases. The CDR3 here is CASSLVSGQPNTEAFF. The CDR3 bases are TGTGCCAGCAGCTTAGTGTCGGGCCAGCCGAACACTGAAGCTTTCTTT.

There are many counts of this clonotype. The chain links TRBV6-6 to TRBJ2-3; either TRBD1 or TRBD2 may supply D (6 bases each). V was shortened by 0 bases and J by 7 bases, with 14 bases between the two germline ends. Germline loops: CDR1 MNHNY, CDR2 SVGAGI (reference sequence). This CDR3 region has 15 residues. The CDR3, as DNA: TGTGCCAGCAGTTACTCTGCCGGGGGCAGCAATACGCAGTATTTT. Protein: CASSYSAGGSNTQYF.

In its sample, this clonotype was seen many times. The rearrangement joins TRBV7-9 to TRBJ2-2, with 8 positions matching TRBD2. There are 16 residues in the CDR3. CDR1 SEHNR and CDR2 FQNEAQ come from the germline V gene (reference sequence). V was clipped by 2 bases and J by 5 bases; unmatched bases: 7. This chain's CDR3 is CASSLRLARQTGELFF. CDR3 nucleotides: TGTGCCAGCAGCTTACGACTAGCGAGACAGACCGGGGAGCTGTTTTTT.

This clonotype was recorded many times. The CDR3 sequence: CATSDSARGSSQPQHF. The CDR3 nucleotides read TGTGCCACCAGTGATTCGGCCAGGGGAAGTAGCCAGCCCCAGCATTTT. The rearrangement joins TRBV24-1 to TRBJ1-5; tentative D call: TRBD1 (6 bases). CDR1 and CDR2 from the germline V gene are KGHDR and SFDVKD. Trimming took 2 bases from V and 7 from J, leaving 17 bases between them. The CDR3 extends over 16 amino acids.

This clonotype turned up a few times. This chain joins TRBV7-2 and TRBJ1-1; 8 bases fit TRBD1. The germline CDR1 and CDR2 sequences are SGHTA and FQGNSA. The trim removed 1 base at V and 0 bases at J, leaving 10 bases unmatched. This CDR3 has 18 residues. CDR3 region: CASSLVRPYRGVNTEAFF. Written as DNA, the CDR3 is TGTGCCAGCAGCTTAGTTCGCCCGTACAGGGGGGTGAACACTGAAGCTTTCTTT.

This clonotype was counted at least ten times. This chain connects TRBV25-1 to TRBJ1-6; 8 nucleotides match TRBD1. With 4 bases clipped from V and 7 bases from J, the junction kept 3 bases outside the gene matches. The CDR3 totals 14 residues. CDR1 is MGHDK and CDR2 is SYGVNS in the germline V gene. The CDR3 coding sequence is TGTGCCAGCAGTGTTACAGGGGGGAATTCACCCCTCCACTTT. Its protein is CASSVTGGNSPLHF.

This clonotype has a count of ten or more. The V and J genes are TRBV20-1 and TRBJ2-3, with 10 bases identical to TRBD2. J was trimmed by 9 bases and V by 0 bases; bases with no gene match: 9. This CDR3 is built from 15 residues. Germline CDR1 and CDR2: DFQATT and SNEGSKA (reference sequence). The CDR3 nucleotides are TGCAGTGCTAGAGATAGTAGCGGGGGGCCGAGGACGCAGTATTTT. This gives the protein CSARDSSGGPRTQYF.

This clonotype was seen many times. The V gene is TRBV20-1, the J gene TRBJ2-5; tentatively, D is TRBD1 (6 bases). The germline gives CDR1 DFQATT, CDR2 SNEGSKA (reference sequence). The germline V and J ends were trimmed by 3 bases and 0 bases, with 8 bases remaining between them. The CDR3 runs 13 residues. The CDR3 loop reads CSASDRHQETQYF. CDR3 DNA sequence: TGCAGTGCTAGCGACAGGCACCAAGAGACCCAGTACTTC.